This is a list of T cell receptor beta chains from one sample in a study of cytomegalovirus exposure and HLA in healthy donors. Produced via immunoSEQ multiplex PCR; TCRdb's table is partial and in-frame only. This sample yields roughly 180,000 clones, of which 86% are seen a single time; around 7.2% belongs to the top ten. The sequencing sample was made of PBMCs. All receptors derive from a man aged 25-45 years in good health and CMV-seropositive. CDR3s include the opening cysteine and the closing phenylalanine or tryptophan. A D gene is named only where the DNA matches it firmly. A clone size is listed for some rows: how often the clone was seen (once, few, many), or a class if it is expanded.

size,D,V,J,CDR3,DNA
-,-,TRBV7-9,TRBJ1-5,CASGENQPQHF,TGTGCCAGCGGGGAAAATCAGCCCCAGCATTTT
-,-,TRBV28,TRBJ1-1,CASSPRDNTEAFF,TGTGCCAGCAGCCCCAGGGACAACACTGAAGCTTTCTTT
-,-,TRBV6-1,TRBJ2-7,CASSETGPSSYEQYF,TGTGCCAGCAGTGAGACCGGCCCAAGCTCCTACGAGCAGTACTTC
-,-,TRBV19,TRBJ1-5,CASTGRNQPQHF,TGTGCCAGTACGGGCCGTAATCAGCCCCAGCATTTT
-,-,TRBV6-5,TRBJ2-7,CASSLRGLGREQYF,TGTGCCAGCAGCCTTCGGGGCTTAGGTCGGGAGCAGTACTTC
-,-,TRBV6-5,TRBJ2-3,CASSYSTGPTDTQYF,TGTGCCAGCAGTTACTCGACGGGCCCTACAGATACGCAGTATTTT
-,-,TRBV20-1,TRBJ2-7,CSARVSYEQYF,TGCAGTGCTAGGGTGAGCTACGAGCAGTACTTC
-,-,TRBV30,TRBJ1-1,CAWSATGNTEAFF,TGTGCCTGGAGTGCCACAGGAAACACTGAAGCTTTCTTT
-,-,TRBV7-6,TRBJ1-4,CASSPRGGTQKLFF,TGTGCCAGCAGCCCCCGGGGTGGGACCCAAAAACTGTTTTTT
few,-,TRBV6-6,TRBJ1-6,CASRRTGTLYSPLHF,TGTGCCAGCAGGCGTACCGGGACGCTTTATTCACCCCTCCACTTT
-,-,TRBV27,TRBJ1-5,CASSPPRGPQHF,TGTGCCAGCAGTCCCCCTCGGGGACCCCAGCATTTT
few,-,TRBV6-5,TRBJ2-7,CASSIRQDSYEQYF,TGTGCCAGCAGTATACGACAGGACTCCTACGAGCAGTACTTC
-,-,TRBV4-3,TRBJ1-2,CASSQDPGANYGYTF,TGCGCCAGCAGCCAAGATCCGGGGGCTAACTATGGCTACACCTTC
-,TRBD2,TRBV5-1,TRBJ2-6,CASSNLAGVSGANVLTF,TGCGCCAGCAGCAATCTAGCGGGTGTCTCTGGGGCCAACGTCCTGACTTTC
-,-,TRBV5-6,TRBJ2-7,CASSGGAEVLFYF,TGTGCCAGCAGCGGGGGGGCGGAGGTCCTGTTCTACTTC
-,-,TRBV6-6,TRBJ1-2,CASSPNYGYTF,TGTGCCAGCAGTCCCAATTATGGCTACACCTTC
-,-,TRBV11-3,TRBJ1-2,CASSPTGLTYGYTF,TGTGCCAGCAGCCCAACAGGGCTTACTTATGGCTACACCTTC
-,TRBD1,TRBV6-6,TRBJ1-5,CASSPDRGLWPQHF,TGTGCCAGCAGTCCGGACAGGGGGCTCTGGCCCCAGCATTTT
-,-,TRBV18,TRBJ1-1,CASSPGTLGTEAFF,TGTGCCAGCTCACCTGGGACCTTGGGCACTGAAGCTTTCTTT
-,TRBD2,TRBV11-2,TRBJ2-3,CASSSSLRTSGSTDTQYF,TGTGCCAGCAGCAGTTCCCTTAGGACTAGCGGGAGCACAGATACGCAGTATTTT
once,-,TRBV29-1,TRBJ2-2,CSVEVPSGELFF,TGCAGCGTTGAAGTTCCAAGCGGGGAGCTGTTTTTT
-,-,TRBV5-3,TRBJ1-2,CARSFHYAF,TGTGCCAGAAGCTTTCACTACGCCTTC
-,-,TRBV19,TRBJ2-7,CASSTWTEGYEQYF,TGTGCCAGTAGTACCTGGACAGAAGGCTACGAGCAGTACTTC
-,-,TRBV11-2,TRBJ1-2,CASRGEQAFNYGYTF,TGTGCCAGCAGAGGGGAGCAGGCCTTTAACTATGGCTACACCTTC
-,TRBD1,TRBV5-1,TRBJ2-1,CASSLAYGDRVNEQFF,TGCGCCAGCAGCTTGGCCTATGGGGACAGGGTCAATGAGCAGTTCTTC
-,TRBD2,TRBV4-2,TRBJ2-3,CASSQESGSRTDTQYF,TGTGCCAGCAGCCAGGAAAGCGGGAGTCGCACAGATACGCAGTATTTT
-,TRBD2,TRBV28,TRBJ2-3,CASSLGLAGVDTQYF,TGTGCCAGCAGTTTAGGACTAGCGGGAGTTGATACGCAGTATTTT
-,-,TRBV2,TRBJ2-5,CASSRQETQYF,TGTGCCAGCAGTCGGCAAGAGACCCAGTACTTC
once,TRBD1,TRBV6-5,TRBJ2-2,CASSRDRSNTGELFF,TGTGCCAGCAGTAGGGACAGGTCGAACACCGGGGAGCTGTTTTTT
-,-,TRBV30,TRBJ1-1,CAWSLGGTAEAFF,TGTGCCTGGAGTCTCGGCGGGACTGCTGAAGCTTTCTTT
-,TRBD2,TRBV5-1,TRBJ2-1,CASSLGTSGGADEQFF,TGCGCCAGCAGCTTGGGGACTAGCGGGGGGGCAGATGAGCAGTTCTTC
-,-,TRBV2,TRBJ2-4,CASSGWDKNIQYF,TGTGCCAGCAGTGGGTGGGACAAAAACATTCAGTACTTC
-,-,TRBV11-3,TRBJ1-1,CASSKTIGGMRNTEAFF,TGTGCCAGCAGCAAGACCATTGGAGGGATGAGGAACACTGAAGCTTTCTTT
-,TRBD1,TRBV7-2,TRBJ2-7,CASSPYRGRVYEQYF,TGTGCCAGCAGCCCCTACAGGGGAAGGGTCTACGAGCAGTACTTC
-,-,TRBV2,TRBJ1-6,CASSRGGNSPLHF,TGTGCCAGCAGTCGGGGCGGGAATTCACCCCTCCACTTT
-,TRBD1,TRBV7-9,TRBJ2-7,CASSLMTGEEQYF,TGTGCCAGCAGCTTAATGACAGGGGAGGAGCAGTACTTC
-,-,TRBV6-5,TRBJ2-1,CASSPLVSGGEQFF,TGTGCCAGCAGCCCGTTAGTAAGTGGCGGCGAGCAGTTCTTC
-,-,TRBV2,TRBJ2-6,CASSRGQPSGANVLTF,TGTGCCAGCAGTCGCGGACAGCCCTCTGGGGCCAACGTCCTGACTTTC
-,TRBD2,TRBV2,TRBJ2-5,CASCWLAGGETQYF,TGTGCCAGCTGTTGGCTAGCGGGCGGAGAGACCCAGTACTTC
-,-,TRBV11-2,TRBJ1-6,CASSYGGYNSPLHF,TGTGCCAGCAGCTACGGGGGCTATAATTCACCCCTCCACTTT
-,-,TRBV4-1,TRBJ1-3,CASSQGQVFGNTIYF,TGCGCCAGCAGCCAAGGGCAAGTTTTTGGAAACACCATATATTTT
-,TRBD1,TRBV28,TRBJ1-5,CASSLGDRGGNQPQHF,TGTGCCAGCAGTTTGGGGGACAGGGGCGGCAATCAGCCCCAGCATTTT
-,TRBD1,TRBV11-3,TRBJ1-2,CASSQSRDRYGYTF,TGTGCCAGCAGCCAATCCCGGGACAGATATGGCTACACCTTC
-,-,TRBV29-1,TRBJ2-7,CSVVTYRHEQYF,TGCAGCGTTGTCACCTACCGGCACGAGCAGTACTTC
-,-,TRBV19,TRBJ1-1,CASSIQQMNTEAFF,TGTGCCAGTAGTATACAGCAAATGAACACTGAAGCTTTCTTT
-,TRBD2,TRBV5-4,TRBJ2-3,CASSAGTSGSTDTQYF,TGTGCCAGCAGTGCCGGGACTAGCGGGAGCACAGATACGCAGTATTTT
-,TRBD2,TRBV7-2,TRBJ2-7,CASSPRTGTTYEQYF,TGTGCCAGCAGCCCCCGGACGGGGACTACCTACGAGCAGTACTTC
-,-,TRBV7-2,TRBJ1-5,CASSFSLLAEPRDQPQHF,TGTGCCAGCAGCTTTAGTCTCCTAGCCGAACCCCGGGATCAGCCCCAGCATTTT
-,-,TRBV2,TRBJ2-3,CASRADRVDTQYF,TGTGCCAGCAGGGCCGACCGGGTGGATACGCAGTATTTT
-,TRBD1,TRBV27,TRBJ2-3,CASTPSRQGRTDTQYF,TGTGCCAGCACCCCCTCCCGACAGGGGCGCACAGATACGCAGTATTTT